Listed here are 10 T cell receptor beta chains from one sample, sequenced in a study of STAT3 mutations in large granular lymphocyte leukemia. Antigen specificity for these receptors is unknown. Study outcomes and limitations: In T-cell large granular lymphocyte leukemia, about half of patients showed multiple immunodominant subclonotypes.

Data came from immunoSEQ multiplex PCR; TCRdb stores just in-frame clones and leaves some out. The table has 15,000 or so clones, 80% to 95% seen once. Material: peripheral blood mononuclear cells. The receptor set was obtained from a woman aged 45-65 years with T-cell large granular lymphocyte leukemia. Some clones in this sample may be carry-over from other donors' samples.

The chain links TRBV29-1 to TRBJ2-7, with TRBD1 as a possible D gene (5 bases). CDR1 and CDR2 from the germline V gene are SQVTM and ANQGSEA. There are 13 residues in the CDR3. V was cut by 4 bases and J by 2 bases, with 12 bases left in between. The CDR3 here is CSVVVGAPYEQYF. The CDR3 nucleotides read TGCAGCGTTGTAGTTGGGGCCCCCTACGAGCAGTACTTC.

The rearrangement links TRBV27 to TRBJ2-2; the D gene is possibly TRBD2 (6 bases). Germline V lookup: CDR1 MNHEY, CDR2 SMNVEV (reference sequence). Trimming left V 3 bases short and J 5 bases short, with 10 bases between. The CDR3 length is 14 residues. The CDR3: CASSLTRLTGELFF. The CDR3, as DNA: TGTGCCAGCAGTTTGACTAGGCTTACCGGGGAGCTGTTTTTT.

The chain joins TRBV19 to TRBJ2-3, with TRBD2 matching over 7 bases. The CDR3 sequence is 12 residues long. The V gene's germline CDR1 is LNHDA and CDR2 SQIVND (reference sequence). V was pared by 9 bases and J by 5 bases, with 5 bases of the junction left unmatched. The CDR3 region has the DNA TGTGCCAGCGGGAGGTATTTAGATACGCAGTATTTT. Its translation: CASGRYLDTQYF.

This clone has only a few counts. The V and J genes are TRBV18 and TRBJ2-7; tentatively, D is TRBD1 or TRBD2 (7 bases each). The CDR3 has 11 residues. V was trimmed by 9 bases and J by 5 bases, leaving 11 bases between them. The germline gives CDR1 KGHSH, CDR2 LQKENI. The CDR3 sequence is CASSGGDEQYF. CDR3 DNA: TGTGCCAGTTCAGGGGGGGACGAGCAGTACTTC.

The chain combines TRBV28 with TRBJ2-2; TRBD2 is a possible D gene (7 bases). The V and J ends lost 6 bases and 5 bases respectively, with 13 bases between them. The CDR3 spans 14 residues. Per the germline V gene, CDR1 is MDHEN and CDR2 is SYDVKM. In DNA, the CDR3 is TGTGCCAGCAGAGGGGGGGGACGGACCGGGGAGCTGTTTTTT. Amino acid sequence: CASRGGGRTGELFF.

The chain joins TRBV30 to TRBJ1-2; TRBD1 might be the D (5 bases). This CDR3 is 13 amino acids long. Between the trimmed V and J ends, which lost 2 bases and 7 bases, there was a span of 14 bases. Germline CDR1 reads GTSNPN; CDR2 reads SVGIG (reference sequence). The DNA for the CDR3 is TGTGCCTGGAGTCGAGGGACTGCAATTGGCTACACCTTC. Translating it yields CAWSRGTAIGYTF. The whole variable domain, remainder taken from reference TRBV30 and TRBJ1-2, is SQTIHQWPATLVQPVGSPLSLECTVEGTSNPNLYWYRQAAGRGLQLLFYSVGIGQISSEVPQNLSASRPQDRQFILSSKKLLLSDSGFYLCAWSRGTAIGYTFGSGTRLTVV.

V usage is TRBV7-3 and J usage is TRBJ2-3; D is unclear. The CDR3 runs to 13 residues. CDR1 is SGHTA, CDR2 FQGTGA, per germline. The V end was cut by 5 bases, the J end by 3 bases, with 9 bases between. CDR3 protein: CASSVGITDTQYF. In DNA, the CDR3 is TGTGCCAGCAGCGTGGGCATAACAGATACGCAGTATTTT.

The V and J genes are TRBV30 and TRBJ1-4; 10 nucleotides line up with TRBD1. Germline CDR1 and CDR2: GTSNPN and SVGIG (reference sequence). The CDR3 runs 14 residues. Germline trimming cut 5 bases from V and 8 bases from J; bases unmatched to any gene: 8. CDR3 sequence: CAWSLTGGLEKLFF. The DNA for the CDR3 is TGTGCCTGGTCCCTGACAGGGGGCCTAGAAAAACTGTTTTTT.

The chain carries TRBV7-3 and TRBJ2-3; the match to TRBD1 covers 10 bases. The CDR3 spans 13 residues. CDR1 is SGHTA, CDR2 FQGTGA, per germline. V gave up 6 bases and J gave up 5 bases; unmatched junction bases: 2. CDR3 sequence reads: CASSDRGLDTQYF. The CDR3 region has the DNA TGTGCCAGCAGTGACAGGGGGCTAGATACGCAGTATTTT.

The gene calls are TRBV27 and TRBJ2-7, with D perhaps being TRBD1 or TRBD2 (6 bases each). Deletions cut 2 bases from V and 2 bases from J, with 19 bases between. This CDR3 has 17 residues. Germline values: CDR1 MNHEY, CDR2 SMNVEV (reference sequence). This chain's CDR3 is CASSLTAGGRKTYEQYF. The CDR3 DNA reads TGTGCCAGCAGTTTAACCGCCGGGGGCAGAAAAACCTACGAGCAGTACTTC.